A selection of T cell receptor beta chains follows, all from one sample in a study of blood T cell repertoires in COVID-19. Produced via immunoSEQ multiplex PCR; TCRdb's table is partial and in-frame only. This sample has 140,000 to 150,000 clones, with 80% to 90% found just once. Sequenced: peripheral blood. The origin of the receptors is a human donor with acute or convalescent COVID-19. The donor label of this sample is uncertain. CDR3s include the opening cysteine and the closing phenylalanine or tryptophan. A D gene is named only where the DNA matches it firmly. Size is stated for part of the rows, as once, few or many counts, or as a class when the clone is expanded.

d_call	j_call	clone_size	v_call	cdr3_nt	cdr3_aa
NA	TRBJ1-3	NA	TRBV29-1	TGCAGCGTTGCTTTCCGTCCTGGCAACACCATATATTTT	CSVAFRPGNTIYF
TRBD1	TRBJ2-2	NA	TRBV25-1	TGTGCCAGCAGTGATGGGACAGTATTCAGCGGGGAGCTGTTTTTT	CASSDGTVFSGELFF
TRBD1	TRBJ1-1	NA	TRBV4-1	TGCGCCAGCAGCCGGGACAGGTGGACGACTGAAGCTTTCTTT	CASSRDRWTTEAFF
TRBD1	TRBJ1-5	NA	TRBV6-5	TGTGCCAGCAGGATCGACAGGGATCATCAGCCCCAGCATTTT	CASRIDRDHQPQHF
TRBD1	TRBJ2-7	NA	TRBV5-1	TGCGCCAGCAGCTCCGGGACAGGGGCGGTGGACGAGCAGTACTTC	CASSSGTGAVDEQYF
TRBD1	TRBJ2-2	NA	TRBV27	TGTGCCACCTCCCCGGGACAGGGGGCGGCCACCGGGGAGCTGTTTTTT	CATSPGQGAATGELFF
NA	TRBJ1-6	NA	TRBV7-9	TGTGCCAGCAGCTTATCAAATTCACCCCTCCACTTT	CASSLSNSPLHF
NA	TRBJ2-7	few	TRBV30	TGTGCCTGGGGGCCAGGGGCCTACGAGCAGTACTTC	CAWGPGAYEQYF
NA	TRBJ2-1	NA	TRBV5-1	TGCGCCAGCAGCTTTAGACAACTCAGAAATGAGCAGTTCTTC	CASSFRQLRNEQFF
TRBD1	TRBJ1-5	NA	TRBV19	TGTGCCAGTACTCCGGACAGGGGGAGGAATCAGCCCCAGCATTTT	CASTPDRGRNQPQHF
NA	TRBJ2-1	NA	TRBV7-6	TGTGCCAGCAGCTTAGGGCAGGCGAGCTCCTACAATGAGCAGTTCTTC	CASSLGQASSYNEQFF
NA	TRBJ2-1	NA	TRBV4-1	TGCGCCAGCAGCCCGAACGGGGTTTCGTCCTACAATGAGCAGTTCTTC	CASSPNGVSSYNEQFF
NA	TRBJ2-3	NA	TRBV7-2	TGTGCCAGCAGCTTTAAACAGGCGGGGGATACGCAGTATTTT	CASSFKQAGDTQYF
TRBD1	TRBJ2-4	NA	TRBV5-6	TGTGCCAGCAGTCTACAGGGACAGGGGAAATACATTCAGTACTTC	CASSLQGQGKYIQYF
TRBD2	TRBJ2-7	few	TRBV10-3	TGTGCCATCAGCCTAGGGGAGGGGAAGACGTCCTACGAGCAGTACTTC	CAISLGEGKTSYEQYF
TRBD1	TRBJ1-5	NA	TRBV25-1	TGTGCCAGCGGACAGGGCAATCAGCCCCAGCATTTT	CASGQGNQPQHF
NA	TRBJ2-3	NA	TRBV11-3	TGTGCCAGCAGCGAACGAGGGGGACCTATTGATACGCAGTATTTT	CASSERGGPIDTQYF
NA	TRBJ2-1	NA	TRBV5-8	TGTGCCAGCAGCTCTCCAGGGGTCCAGCAGTTCTTC	CASSSPGVQQFF
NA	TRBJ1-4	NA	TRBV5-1	TGCGCCAGCAGCTTTGGAGGAAGTAATGAAAAACTGTTTTTT	CASSFGGSNEKLFF
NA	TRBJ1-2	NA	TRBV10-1	TGCGCCAGCAGTGAGTCGGGGGGGCGAGGCTACACCTTC	CASSESGGRGYTF
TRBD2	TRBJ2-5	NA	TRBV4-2	TGTGCCAGCAGCCAACCGGGCGGGGGCCAAGAGACCCAGTACTTC	CASSQPGGGQETQYF
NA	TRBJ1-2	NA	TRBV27	TGTGCCAGTTCGAGCGGTGGAGTCAGGGGCTACACCTTC	CASSSGGVRGYTF
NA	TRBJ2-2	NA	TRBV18	TGTGCCAGCGGTGCCTCCGAGAGCGGGGAGCTGTTTTTT	CASGASESGELFF
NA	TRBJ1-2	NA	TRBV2	TGTGCCAGCGGTTGGCTGGGAGGGGAGAAAGGCTACACCTTC	CASGWLGGEKGYTF
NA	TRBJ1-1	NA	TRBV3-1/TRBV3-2	TGTGCCAGCAGCCAAGTTGGAGAGTTCACTGAAGCTTTCTTT	CASSQVGEFTEAFF
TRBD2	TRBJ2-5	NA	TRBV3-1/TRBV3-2	TGTGCCAGCAGCGCTCCCTGGGAAGCGGGGCGCGTAGAAGAGACCCAGTACTTC	CASSAPWEAGRVEETQYF
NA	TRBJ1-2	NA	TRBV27	TGTGCCAGCAGTTTATCGACCACAGCTCTAATAGCGGGCAATGGCTACACCTTC	CASSLSTTALIAGNGYTF
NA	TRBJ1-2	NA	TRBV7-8	TGTGCCAGCAGCTTAGAGGCGGGGTCGGGCTATGGCTACACCTTC	CASSLEAGSGYGYTF
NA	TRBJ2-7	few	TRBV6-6	TGTGCCAGCAGCTCGACAAGCTACGAGCAGTACTTC	CASSSTSYEQYF